These T cell receptor beta chains were read from a single sample in a study of graft-versus-host responses after intestinal transplantation. These receptors have no known antigen. Sequenced by immunoSEQ multiplex PCR; TCRdb stores in-frame clones only, minus some. The table includes more than 65,000 clones, around nine tenths detected once. Sequences were derived from unstimulated CD4+ T cells sorted from spleen or lymph node cells, sampled before intestinal transplant. These receptors were collected from a human donor who received an intestinal transplant. Both conserved end residues are part of each CDR3. Each record gives: CDR3 protein, CDR3 length, V gene, J gene.

CASRNTGANSPLHF	14	TRBV6-1	TRBJ1-6
CASSDGTGLAGNEQFF	16	TRBV27	TRBJ2-1
CASRDRGNYGYTF	13	TRBV28	TRBJ1-2
CAGTGVSTDTQYF	13	TRBV2	TRBJ2-3
CATFGVRANEQYF	13	TRBV27	TRBJ2-7
CASRRSPRIYQETQYF	16	TRBV7-7	TRBJ2-5
CASSPADRASGYTF	14	TRBV7-2	TRBJ1-2
CASSESFNQPQHF	13	TRBV6-1	TRBJ1-5
CASSRTLAGGYEQYF	15	TRBV4-2	TRBJ2-7
CASSQDAGDFTDTQYF	16	TRBV4-1	TRBJ2-3
CASSLYRTQYNEQFF	15	TRBV6-5	TRBJ2-1
CASIGYTGSRGYNEQFF	17	TRBV2	TRBJ2-1
CSVDSREHRGAVF	13	TRBV29-1	TRBJ2-2
CASRATGTGSTEAFF	15	TRBV2	TRBJ1-1
CASSSTGTSGSDNEQFF	17	TRBV5-1	TRBJ2-1
CASSYNRLNSPLHF	14	TRBV6-5	TRBJ1-6
CASLPGFNQPQHF	13	TRBV28	TRBJ1-5
CASSPGQYYEQYF	13	TRBV7-9	TRBJ2-7
CASRPSGASSYEQYF	15	TRBV6-5	TRBJ2-7
CASSATRGGQGAYGYTF	17	TRBV9	TRBJ1-2
CASSDRPYEKLFF	13	TRBV11-1	TRBJ1-4
CASSLAGGLPYEQYF	15	TRBV27	TRBJ2-7
CACPGQGKNEQFF	13	TRBV30	TRBJ2-1
CAWNRSPGGTGDLNNYGYTF	20	TRBV30	TRBJ1-2
CASSESIAGGHGELFF	16	TRBV10-1	TRBJ2-2
CASSLEGDTIYF	12	TRBV7-9	TRBJ1-3
CAWTGEETQYF	11	TRBV30	TRBJ2-5
CASSQSGGVGGELFF	15	TRBV25-1	TRBJ2-2
CASSQEGSYYGYTF	14	TRBV4-1	TRBJ1-2
CASSLAVNTGELFF	14	TRBV7-9	TRBJ2-2
CASSQQVHGVGEAFF	15	TRBV27	TRBJ1-1
CASSPPSEGQGDYGYTF	17	TRBV28	TRBJ1-2
CASSLVRGEGEKLFF	15	TRBV7-9	TRBJ1-4
CASKPAGSYGYTF	13	TRBV28	TRBJ1-2
CASSLDIAAREAFF	14	TRBV5-6	TRBJ1-1
CASSLFRRGTHNEQFF	16	TRBV7-8	TRBJ2-1
CASSPRQANQPQHF	14	TRBV28	TRBJ1-5
CATSRAYRESTEAFF	15	TRBV15	TRBJ1-1
CASSPGEQGNQPQHF	15	TRBV4-1	TRBJ1-5
CASSLLPRTGYGYTF	15	TRBV28	TRBJ1-2
CASREVGRGRRDAFF	15	TRBV5-8	TRBJ1-1
CASSVLSTDTQYF	13	TRBV7-9	TRBJ2-3
CSVMFRTDYSYEQYF	15	TRBV29-1	TRBJ2-7
CASSLYKEGNYGYTF	15	TRBV27	TRBJ1-2
CASGERGSGNTIYF	14	TRBV6-1	TRBJ1-3
CASSFTSGRDNEQFF	15	TRBV7-2	TRBJ2-1
CASTHGRVLQPQHF	14	TRBV28	TRBJ1-5
CASSSVPFPSNQPQHF	16	TRBV19	TRBJ1-5
CATTGAGSRTDTQYF	15	TRBV28	TRBJ2-3